A single sample gave rise to the 28 T cell receptor beta chains below, sequenced in a study of shared clonotypes between healthy human individuals. Here immunoSEQ multiplex PCR was the method, and the copy in TCRdb shows in-frame clones only, minus some. The data contain hundreds of thousands of clones, 79% of them singletons. Material: PBMCs. These receptors came from a middle-aged woman in good health. Some clones in this sample may be carry-over from other donors' samples.

The genes are TRBV28 and TRBJ1-3; possible D gene TRBD1, 6 bases. The V gene lost 6 bases and the J gene lost 4 bases, with 10 bases spanning the gap. Germline V gene lookup returns CDR1 MDHEN and CDR2 SYDVKM. The CDR3 is 13 residues long. CDR3 in amino acids: CASRWTAGNTIYF. The CDR3 region has the DNA TGTGCCAGCAGATGGACAGCCGGAAACACCATATATTTT.

The chain carries TRBV7-3 and TRBJ2-3; a weak D match, TRBD2 (6 bases). V lost 4 bases, J lost 3 bases, and 11 bases lay in between. Germline V gives CDR1 SGHTA, CDR2 FQGTGA. The CDR3 contains 14 residues. DNA for the CDR3: TGTGCCAGCAGCTCTCTCGGGAGAACAGATACGCAGTATTTT. Translation gives CASSSLGRTDTQYF.

The chain uses TRBV6-1 and TRBJ1-2; no definite D call. This CDR3 contains 13 residues. Per the germline V gene, CDR1 is MNHNS and CDR2 is SASEGT. V lost 0 bases, J lost 10 bases, and 12 bases lay in between. In nucleotides, the CDR3 is TGTGCCAGCAGTGAAGCGCAAGTACGTTACTACACCTTC. It yields the protein CASSEAQVRYYTF.

This clone has a handful of counts. In DNA form, the CDR3 reads TGCAGCGTCTACACCCAAAGCGGATACAATGAGCAGTTCTTC. Its translation: CSVYTQSGYNEQFF. This rearrangement joins TRBV29-1 to TRBJ2-1; TRBD2 might be the D (5 bases). The CDR3 is 14 residues long. Trimming shortened V by 6 bases and J by 4 bases, and 16 bases separated the two germline ends. Germline values: CDR1 SQVTM, CDR2 ANQGSEA.

This clone was counted between two and nine times. The chain combines TRBV7-9 with TRBJ1-2; D is unclear. CDR1 is SEHNR, CDR2 FQNEAQ, per germline (reference sequence). The CDR3 totals 13 residues. The ends were cut back, 1 base at V and 8 bases at J, with 11 bases in the middle. The CDR3 DNA sequence: TGTGCCAGCAGCTTAGAGGGCCTTTGGGGCTACACCTTC. This gives the protein CASSLEGLWGYTF.

V is TRBV11-3 and J is TRBJ1-1, with 8 bases matching TRBD1. Germline V gene data show CDR1 as SGHNT and CDR2 as YENEEA. The length of the CDR3 is 13 residues. The J segment lost 11 bases and the V segment lost 3 bases, leaving 8 bases of the junction unmatched. CDR3 amino acids: CASSLDRVSRAFF. CDR3 bases: TGTGCCAGCAGCTTGGACAGGGTGTCAAGGGCTTTCTTT.

The chain has TRBV5-1 and TRBJ2-7; the D gene is possibly TRBD2 (7 bases). CDR3 length equals 15 residues. V lost 0 bases and J lost 2, with 12 bases in between. Germline V gives CDR1 SGHRS, CDR2 YFSETQ. The CDR3 nucleotides read TGCGCCAGCAGCTTGGTGGGGGGGCAGACCTACGAGCAGTACTTC. This translates into CASSLVGGQTYEQYF.

The sample holds many counts of this clone. Other DNA sequences in the sample encode the same CDR3. V is TRBV7-9 and J is TRBJ1-5; no clear D gene. The CDR3 runs to 13 residues. CDR1 is SEHNR and CDR2 is FQNEAQ in the germline V gene (reference sequence). Trimming stripped 0 bases from V and 6 bases from J, with 6 bases between. CDR3 region: CASSLAGSQPQHF. CDR3 coding DNA: TGTGCCAGCAGCTTAGCGGGAAGTCAGCCCCAGCATTTT.

This rearrangement joins TRBV15 to TRBJ1-1; the match to TRBD1 covers 9 bases. CDR3 length: 16 residues. The ends lost 1 base at V and 5 bases at J; junction bases unmatched: 8. Germline V gives CDR1 LNHNV, CDR2 YYDKDF (reference sequence). CDR3 DNA: TGTGCCACCAGCAGAGGGGGGACAGGGTATTTAACTGAAGCTTTCTTT. This translates into CATSRGGTGYLTEAFF.

On this clone: This clone may be a read error of a much larger clone one base away. V and J are TRBV15 and TRBJ1-1; D is possibly TRBD1 (5 bases). V dropped 0 bases and J dropped 3 bases, with 5 bases sitting between them. The germline V gene has CDR1 LNHNV and CDR2 YYDKDF (reference sequence). The CDR3 totals 13 residues. For the CDR3, the DNA is TGTGCCACCAGCAGAGAGGGGGACACTGAAGCTTTCTTT. Translating it yields CATSREGDTEAFF.

The J gene is TRBJ2-2, the V gene TRBV5-4; D may be TRBD2 (5 bases). There are 17 residues in the CDR3. V was cut by 0 bases and J by 3 bases, with 15 bases left in between. Germline V gives CDR1 SGHNT, CDR2 YYREEE (reference sequence). The CDR3 coding sequence is TGTGCCAGCAGCTTGGATAGTCGGGGTTTCGACACCGGGGAGCTGTTTTTT. It codes for CASSLDSRGFDTGELFF.

V usage is TRBV7-8 and J usage is TRBJ2-2; perhaps TRBD1 as D (5 bases). Germline V gene data show CDR1 as SGHVS and CDR2 as FQNEAQ. Trimming left V 8 bases short and J 0 bases short, with 16 bases between. This CDR3 contains 16 residues. The CDR3: CASSTNRQTNTGELFF. Here the CDR3 DNA reads TGTGCCAGCTCAACTAACAGGCAAACGAACACCGGGGAGCTGTTTTTT.

This clone was picked up one time. This chain links TRBV5-1 with TRBJ1-2; D is ambiguous. Trimming took 0 bases from V and 4 from J, leaving 10 bases between them. There are 14 residues in the CDR3. In germline, CDR1 is SGHRS, CDR2 YFSETQ. The CDR3 loop is CASSLDGLFYGYTF. As DNA, the CDR3 is TGCGCCAGCAGCTTGGATGGCCTCTTCTATGGCTACACCTTC. Drawing the rest from reference TRBV5-1 and TRBJ1-2, the complete variable domain is KAGVTQTPRYLIKTRGQQVTLSCSPISGHRSVSWYQQTPGQGLQFLFEYFSETQRNKGNFPGRFSGRQFSNSRSEMNVSTLELGDSALYLCASSLDGLFYGYTFGSGTRLTVV.

The chain couples TRBV10-3 to TRBJ2-5, with 8 positions matching TRBD2. The CDR3 is 15 residues long. Germline-derived CDR1 and CDR2 are ENHRY and SYGVKD. The V gene end was trimmed by 0 bases and the J gene end by 3 bases; junction bases not matched to a gene: 3. The CDR3 here is CAISESGLAEETQYF. DNA for the CDR3: TGTGCCATCAGTGAGTCTGGACTAGCAGAAGAGACCCAGTACTTC.

The chain uses TRBV2 and TRBJ2-5, with 8 bases identical to TRBD2. Germline CDR1 reads SNHLY; CDR2 reads FYNNEI. After removal of 6 bases from V and 3 bases from J, the junction contained 6 bases not matched to a gene. This CDR3 is built from 14 residues. This chain's CDR3 is CASRPPLAEETQYF. Here the CDR3 DNA reads TGTGCCAGCAGACCCCCACTAGCGGAAGAGACCCAGTACTTC.

The CDR3 loop reads CASSLGGRQGGETQYF. The CDR3 DNA is TGTGCCAGCAGCTTGGGGGGCCGGCAGGGCGGAGAGACCCAGTACTTC. This rearrangement joins TRBV5-6 to TRBJ2-5, with a weak D call TRBD1 (5 bases). Germline lookup yields CDR1 SGHDT and CDR2 YYEEEE. V lost 0 bases and J 4 bases, leaving 16 bases between the germline ends. The CDR3 consists of 16 residues.

The V and J genes are TRBV28 and TRBJ2-1; 7 bases are shared with TRBD2. V was pared by 6 bases and J by 5 bases, with 16 bases of the junction left unmatched. The CDR3 has 17 residues. Germline V lookup: CDR1 MDHEN, CDR2 SYDVKM. CDR3 nucleotides: TGTGCCAGCAGCCCCGCGAGGGCGAGCGGGATGGACAATGAGCAGTTCTTC. It is translated as CASSPARASGMDNEQFF. Full variable domain (outside the CDR3, taken from reference TRBV28 and TRBJ2-1): DVKVTQSSRYLVKRTGEKVFLECVQDMDHENMFWYRQDPGLGLRLIYFSYDVKMKEKGDIPEGYSVSREKKERFSLILESASTNQTSMYLCASSPARASGMDNEQFFGPGTRLTVL.

The chain recombines TRBV5-4 with TRBJ2-3; perhaps TRBD2 as D (6 bases). V lost 4 bases to trimming and J lost 1 base, with 13 bases between them. This CDR3 comprises 15 residues. Germline CDR1 is SGHNT and CDR2 is YYREEE (reference sequence). The CDR3 spells CASSARESGTDTQYF. For the CDR3, the DNA is TGTGCCAGCAGCGCCCGGGAGAGTGGCACAGATACGCAGTATTTT.

The chain joins TRBV10-3 to TRBJ2-3, with D hard to call. The V end was cut by 4 bases, the J end by 6 bases, with 5 bases between. The CDR3 contains 11 residues. Germline V gene lookup returns CDR1 ENHRY and CDR2 SYGVKD. CDR3 DNA sequence: TGTGCCATCAGTGGGGTTGATACGCAGTATTTT. It specifies CAISGVDTQYF.

This clone occurred once. V gene TRBV6-6 combines with J gene TRBJ2-7; TRBD2 matches at 7 bases. CDR3 length: 12 residues. Germline CDR1 and CDR2: MNHNY and SVGAGI (reference sequence). V lost 6 bases, J lost 5 bases, and 4 bases stayed unmatched. CDR3 in amino acids: CASRGGGNEQYF. CDR3 DNA sequence: TGTGCCAGCAGGGGCGGGGGTAACGAGCAGTACTTC.

J is TRBJ2-5 and V is TRBV5-4; D ambiguous. The ends were cut back, 4 bases at V and 2 bases at J, with 12 bases in the middle. The germline V gene encodes CDR1 SGHNT and CDR2 YYREEE (reference sequence). The CDR3 is made up of 14 amino acids. CDR3 in DNA: TGTGCCAGCAGCCAAGGCTCGATGCAAGAGACCCAGTACTTC. Its protein product is CASSQGSMQETQYF.

The rearrangement uses TRBV10-3 and TRBJ2-7; 15 bases map to TRBD2. Germline V gene data show CDR1 as ENHRY and CDR2 as SYGVKD. This CDR3 is 16 amino acids long. V trimming: 4 bases; J trimming: 3 bases; junction bases outside the gene matches: 4. The CDR3 coding sequence is TGTGCCATCAGTGGGGGACTAGCGGGAGGCGACTACGAGCAGTACTTC. Protein sequence: CAISGGLAGGDYEQYF.

The rearrangement joins TRBV27 to TRBJ1-6; D is possibly TRBD1 (5 bases). V lost 6 bases, J lost 14 bases, and 17 bases lay in between. CDR1 and CDR2 from the germline V gene are MNHEY and SMNVEV (reference sequence). The CDR3 covers 13 residues. The CDR3 DNA sequence: TGTGCCAGCAGGAGGGAGACAGTCTCATCCCTCCACTTT. Translated, it gives CASRRETVSSLHF.

This clone was detected a few times. The chain carries TRBV30 and TRBJ1-4, with D maybe TRBD1 (5 bases). The V end lost 2 bases, the J end lost 7 bases, and 23 bases lay between the germline ends. Germline V gives CDR1 GTSNPN, CDR2 SVGIG (reference sequence). The length of the CDR3 is 17 residues. The CDR3 bases are TGTGCCTGGAGTATTTCACATGGCCAGGGCCGGGGTGAAAAACTGTTTTTT. Its protein is CAWSISHGQGRGEKLFF.

This chain connects TRBV25-1 to TRBJ2-5; tentatively, D is TRBD2 (6 bases). CDR1 is MGHDK and CDR2 is SYGVNS in the germline V gene. V was clipped by 4 bases and J by 2 bases, with 8 bases between them. The CDR3 is 13 amino acids. The CDR3 DNA reads TGTGCCAGCAGTGGGGGGGAGCAAGAGACCCAGTACTTC. Protein product: CASSGGEQETQYF. The whole variable domain, remainder taken from reference TRBV25-1 and TRBJ2-5, is EADIYQTPRYLVIGTGKKITLECSQTMGHDKMYWYQQDPGMELHLIHYSYGVNSTEKGDLSSESTVSRIRTEHFPLTLESARPSHTSQYLCASSGGEQETQYFGPGTRLLVL.

The chain joins TRBV9 to TRBJ1-1; D unresolved. Germline CDR1 SGDLS, CDR2 YYNGEE. V was cut by 0 bases and J by 0 bases, with 12 bases left in between. CDR3 size: 16 residues. The CDR3 protein is CASSVEQDPMNTEAFF. CDR3 coding DNA: TGTGCCAGCAGCGTAGAGCAGGACCCCATGAACACTGAAGCTTTCTTT.

A remark on this clone: The junction does not match germline at one end; this may be a read error. This specimen includes other DNA sequences encoding the same CDR3. The chain uses TRBV11-2 and TRBJ2-7; a weak D match, TRBD2 (5 bases). Per the germline V gene, CDR1 is SGHAT and CDR2 is FQNNGV. The CDR3 extends over 14 amino acids. The DNA for the CDR3 is TGTGCCAGCAGCTCCGGGGTGGGCTCCTACGAGCAGTACTTT. Amino acid sequence: CASSSGVGSYEQYF.

J is TRBJ1-1 and V is TRBV28; D unresolved. Between the trimmed V and J ends, which lost 3 bases and 3 bases, there was a span of 8 bases. The CDR3 has 13 amino acids. From germline, CDR1 is MDHEN and CDR2 SYDVKM. The CDR3 reads CASSFRPDTEAFF. The CDR3 region has the DNA TGTGCCAGCAGTTTCCGGCCGGACACTGAAGCTTTCTTT.